This is a list of T cell receptor beta chains from one sample in a study of T cells in localized non-small cell lung cancer. Data came from immunoSEQ multiplex PCR; TCRdb stores just in-frame clones and leaves some out. This sample carries approximately 140,000 clones, 70% to 90% of them seen once, and the ten largest clones take around 1.7%. The sample here was peripheral blood, taken before any cancer treatment. The receptors were gathered from a female donor of 60 years or more with stage I lung adenocarcinoma. Each CDR3 is given with its conserved first and last residue. D genes are given only for firm matches. Rows give clone size only sometimes, using once, few, many, or a class for an expanded clone.

size: -
J: TRBJ1-1
V: TRBV9
D: TRBD1
DNA: TGTGCCAGCAGCGTCGGGACAGGGGGGTACACTGAAGCTTTCTTT
CDR3: CASSVGTGGYTEAFF

size: -
J: TRBJ2-5
V: TRBV7-7
D: TRBD1
DNA: TGTGCTAGCAGCCGCGGGACAGGGACACAGTACTTC
CDR3: CASSRGTGTQYF

size: -
J: TRBJ2-2
V: TRBV7-3
D: -
DNA: TGTGCCAGCAGCTTAGGTCTTGGGAACGCCGGGGAGCTGTTTTTT
CDR3: CASSLGLGNAGELFF

size: -
J: TRBJ1-1
V: TRBV30
D: -
DNA: TGTGCCTGGGAAGGCGACAGGATGAACACTGAAGCTTTCTTT
CDR3: CAWEGDRMNTEAFF

size: -
J: TRBJ1-3
V: TRBV15
D: TRBD1
DNA: TGTGCCACCAGCGGCGAACAGGGGGCGCCTGGAAACACCATATATTTT
CDR3: CATSGEQGAPGNTIYF

size: -
J: TRBJ2-5
V: TRBV15
D: -
DNA: TGTGCCACCAGCAGAGGACAGGCACAAGAGACCCAGTACTTC
CDR3: CATSRGQAQETQYF

size: once
J: TRBJ2-1
V: TRBV10-1
D: -
DNA: TGCGCCAGCAGTGAGTCGTCGGGTCCCTCCTACAATGAGCAGTTCTTC
CDR3: CASSESSGPSYNEQFF

size: once
J: TRBJ2-1
V: TRBV29-1
D: TRBD2
DNA: TGCAGAGGGGCTAGCGGGAACAATGAGCAGTTCTTC
CDR3: CRGASGNNEQFF

size: -
J: TRBJ1-1
V: TRBV28
D: -
DNA: TGTGCCAGCAGTTTGCGACAGAACACTGAAGCTTTCTTT
CDR3: CASSLRQNTEAFF

size: few
J: TRBJ2-7
V: TRBV7-8
D: -
DNA: TGTGCCAGCAGCTTAATAGAGGGAGGATCCTACGAGCAGTACTTC
CDR3: CASSLIEGGSYEQYF

size: -
J: TRBJ2-1
V: TRBV10-3
D: TRBD2
DNA: TGTGCCATCGGGGCGGGAGGGCGGAATGAGCAGTTCTTC
CDR3: CAIGAGGRNEQFF

size: -
J: TRBJ2-4
V: TRBV5-1
D: TRBD1
DNA: TGCGCCAGCAGCTTGCTCGGACAGGGCCCAAACATTCAGTACTTC
CDR3: CASSLLGQGPNIQYF

size: -
J: TRBJ2-7
V: TRBV4-2
D: TRBD2
DNA: TGTGCCAGCAGCCAACTAGCGGGAGACGCCTACGAGCAGTACTTC
CDR3: CASSQLAGDAYEQYF

size: -
J: TRBJ1-1
V: TRBV19
D: TRBD1
DNA: TGTGCCAGTAGTTACAGGGGCCCCACTGAAGCTTTCTTT
CDR3: CASSYRGPTEAFF

size: -
J: TRBJ2-1
V: TRBV27
D: TRBD2
DNA: TGTGCCAGCAGTTTATCCAGCGGGAGGACCTCCTACAATGAGCAGTTCTTC
CDR3: CASSLSSGRTSYNEQFF

size: once
J: TRBJ1-2
V: TRBV6-5
D: -
DNA: TGTGCCACGACGGCGAACTATGGCTACACCTTC
CDR3: CATTANYGYTF

size: -
J: TRBJ2-5
V: TRBV29-1
D: -
DNA: TGCAGCGTTGACCAGGGCCGGCGAGAGACCCAGTACTTC
CDR3: CSVDQGRRETQYF

size: -
J: TRBJ2-5
V: TRBV29-1
D: -
DNA: TGCAGCGTTGAGGTATCGGGGGCAGAGACCCAGTACTTC
CDR3: CSVEVSGAETQYF

size: -
J: TRBJ2-5
V: TRBV6-4
D: TRBD2
DNA: TGTGCCAGCAGTGAAACGGTAGCGGGAGGGCGAGAGACCCAGTACTTC
CDR3: CASSETVAGGRETQYF

size: -
J: TRBJ1-3
V: TRBV9
D: -
DNA: TGTGCCAGCAGCGCTCAAGGCGGAAACACCATATATTTT
CDR3: CASSAQGGNTIYF

size: once
J: TRBJ1-2
V: TRBV6-1
D: -
DNA: TGTGCCAGCAGCCTCGGGGCAAGTGCTCCGGGCTACACCTTC
CDR3: CASSLGASAPGYTF

size: -
J: TRBJ1-2
V: TRBV27
D: -
DNA: TGTGCCTGCCGAGCAGGGTTCGATCTTGGCTACACCTTC
CDR3: CACRAGFDLGYTF

size: -
J: TRBJ2-3
V: TRBV5-4
D: -
DNA: TGTGCCAGCAGCTCTGATGCAGATACGCAGTATTTT
CDR3: CASSSDADTQYF

size: few
J: TRBJ2-7
V: TRBV2
D: -
DNA: TGTGCCAGCAGCTATACGGGGGAGCAGTACTTC
CDR3: CASSYTGEQYF

size: -
J: TRBJ2-7
V: TRBV30
D: -
DNA: TGTGCCTGGAGTGTTTTGGGGAATGGATACGAGCAGTACTTC
CDR3: CAWSVLGNGYEQYF

size: -
J: TRBJ2-5
V: TRBV27
D: -
DNA: TGTGCCAGCAGCCGAGGGTTTCAAGAGACCCAGTACTTC
CDR3: CASSRGFQETQYF

size: -
J: TRBJ1-1
V: TRBV7-2
D: -
DNA: TGTGCCAGCAGCCAAGGGGTTTCCATGAACACTGAAGCTTTCTTT
CDR3: CASSQGVSMNTEAFF

size: once
J: TRBJ2-7
V: TRBV27
D: TRBD2
DNA: TGTGCCAGCAGTCTCAATCCGGGACTAGCTACCAACGAGCAGTACTTC
CDR3: CASSLNPGLATNEQYF

size: -
J: TRBJ1-4
V: TRBV5-1
D: -
DNA: TGCGCCAGCAGCCACCCGGGAGGGGCTAATGAAAAACTGTTTTTT
CDR3: CASSHPGGANEKLFF

size: -
J: TRBJ1-1
V: TRBV19
D: -
DNA: TGTGCCAGTAGTCTGGGTTCAGGGACCCGCGCTTTCTTT
CDR3: CASSLGSGTRAFF

size: -
J: TRBJ2-1
V: TRBV6-6
D: -
DNA: TGTGCCAGCTTTGGGGCCAGCGGAACCTACAATGAGCAGTTCTTC
CDR3: CASFGASGTYNEQFF

size: -
J: TRBJ2-7
V: TRBV30
D: TRBD1
DNA: TGTGCCTGGAGGCGGACAGGGGCCGAGCAGTACTTC
CDR3: CAWRRTGAEQYF